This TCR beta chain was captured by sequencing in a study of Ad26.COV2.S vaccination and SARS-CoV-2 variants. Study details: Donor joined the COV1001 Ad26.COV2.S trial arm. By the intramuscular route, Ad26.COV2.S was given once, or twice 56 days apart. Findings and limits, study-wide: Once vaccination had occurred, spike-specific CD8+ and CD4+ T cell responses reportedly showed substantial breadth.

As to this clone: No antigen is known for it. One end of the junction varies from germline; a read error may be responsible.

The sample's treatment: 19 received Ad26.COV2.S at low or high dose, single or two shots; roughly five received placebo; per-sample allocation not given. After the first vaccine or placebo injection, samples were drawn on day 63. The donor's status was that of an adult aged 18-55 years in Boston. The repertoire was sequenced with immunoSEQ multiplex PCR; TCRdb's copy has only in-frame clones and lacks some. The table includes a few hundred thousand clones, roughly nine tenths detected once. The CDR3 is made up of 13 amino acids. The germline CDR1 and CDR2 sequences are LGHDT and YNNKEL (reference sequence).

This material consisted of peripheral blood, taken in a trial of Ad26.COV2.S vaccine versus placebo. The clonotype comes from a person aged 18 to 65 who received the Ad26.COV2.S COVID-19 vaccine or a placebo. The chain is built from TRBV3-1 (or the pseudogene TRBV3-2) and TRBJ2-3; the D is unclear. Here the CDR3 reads CASSTRGRALRNF. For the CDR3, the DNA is TGTGCCAGCAGCACCCGAGGCCGGGCCCTGAGAAATTTT.